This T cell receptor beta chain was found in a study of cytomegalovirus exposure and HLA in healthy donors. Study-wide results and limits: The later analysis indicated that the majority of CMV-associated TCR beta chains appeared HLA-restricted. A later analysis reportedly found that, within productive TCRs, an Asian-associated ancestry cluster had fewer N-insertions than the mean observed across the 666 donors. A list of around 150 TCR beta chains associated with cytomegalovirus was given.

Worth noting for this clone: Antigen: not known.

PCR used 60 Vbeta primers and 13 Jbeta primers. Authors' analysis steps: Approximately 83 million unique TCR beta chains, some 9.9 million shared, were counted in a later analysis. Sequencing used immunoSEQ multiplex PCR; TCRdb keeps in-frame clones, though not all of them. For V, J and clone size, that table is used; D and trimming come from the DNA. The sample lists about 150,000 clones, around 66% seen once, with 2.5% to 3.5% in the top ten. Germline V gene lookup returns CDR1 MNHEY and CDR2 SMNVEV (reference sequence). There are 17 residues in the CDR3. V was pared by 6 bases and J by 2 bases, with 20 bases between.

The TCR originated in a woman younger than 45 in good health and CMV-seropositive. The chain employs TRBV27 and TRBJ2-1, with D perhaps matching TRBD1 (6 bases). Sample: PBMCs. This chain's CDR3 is CASSPVGAKGAYNEQFF. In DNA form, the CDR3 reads TGTGCCAGCAGCCCTGTCGGGGCCAAGGGGGCCTACAATGAGCAGTTCTTC.